A single sample is the source of the 5 T cell receptor beta chains below, sequenced in a study of shared T cell receptors in the human thymus. Profiled with immunoSEQ multiplex PCR; TCRdb holds only in-frame clones, not every one. The table has about 660,000 clones, roughly 90% seen once. In addition, the sample was reused for a study of human thymus T cells.

The source material was thymocytes. Source of these receptors: a boy younger than two with a congenital heart defect.

This chain links TRBV4-3 with TRBJ2-1; tentatively, D is TRBD2 (5 bases). CDR1 and CDR2 (germline): LGHNA, YSLEER. The CDR3 covers 15 residues. Trimming took 4 bases from V and 10 from J, leaving 20 bases between them. CDR3 region: CASSPIRTGLREQFF. CDR3 in DNA: TGCGCCAGCAGCCCGATCCGGACTGGTCTACGGGAGCAGTTCTTC.

This chain links TRBV4-1 with TRBJ2-5, with D perhaps matching TRBD2 (5 bases). This CDR3 spans 17 amino acids. Germline V gene data show CDR1 as MGHRA and CDR2 as YSYEKL. V dropped 4 bases and J dropped 0 bases, with 18 bases sitting between them. This CDR3 reads CASSRWVGAMYQETQYF. Written as DNA, the CDR3 is TGCGCCAGCAGCCGGTGGGTGGGAGCGATGTACCAAGAGACCCAGTACTTC.

This chain joins TRBV7-4 and TRBJ2-3; TRBD1 is a possible D gene (7 bases). The germline V and J ends were trimmed by 3 bases and 4 bases, with 17 bases remaining between them. The length of the CDR3 is 16 residues. Looked up from germline, CDR1 is SGHVT and CDR2 is SQSDAQ. The CDR3 here is CASSFQGDSPPDTQYF. Written as DNA, the CDR3 is TGTGCCAGCAGCTTCCAGGGGGACTCTCCCCCAGATACGCAGTATTTT.

The V call is TRBV4-3, the J call TRBJ2-1, with a weak D call TRBD1 (6 bases). Germline assignment: CDR1 LGHNA and CDR2 YSLEER. The V and J ends lost 3 bases and 4 bases respectively, with 16 bases between them. The CDR3 runs 16 residues. In nucleotides, the CDR3 is TGCGCCAGCAGCCAGGCTCCCGGGACAAGATACAATGAGCAGTTCTTC. Translating it yields CASSQAPGTRYNEQFF.

The chain has TRBV7-2 and TRBJ1-3; D remains unclear. V lost 0 bases to trimming and J lost 2 bases, with 8 bases between them. This CDR3 region has 15 residues. The germline V gene encodes CDR1 SGHTA and CDR2 FQGNSA. CDR3 sequence reads: CASSLARMPGNTIYF. The CDR3 DNA follows: TGTGCCAGCAGCTTAGCGCGGATGCCTGGAAACACCATATATTTT.